One TCR beta chain is described in this entry. Using immunoSEQ multiplex PCR, the repertoire was profiled, and TCRdb retains in-frame clones only, with some absent. The sample carries fewer than 200,000 clones, around nine tenths recorded once. The entry originates in a study of T cell responses to AZD1222 COVID-19 vaccine. Germline CDR1 MDHEN, CDR2 SYDVKM. Trimming cost V 5 bases and J 6 bases; bases outside gene matches: 8. The CDR3 extends over 14 amino acids. The source of this sequence is an adult in good health. The sample consisted of peripheral blood, taken on day 0 of AZD1222 vaccination. The chain links TRBV28 to TRBJ2-7, with 9 bases aligning to TRBD1. In DNA, the CDR3 is TGTGCCAGCAGTCCCGCCGGACAGGGGCGCGAGCAGTACTTC. It is translated as CASSPAGQGREQYF.